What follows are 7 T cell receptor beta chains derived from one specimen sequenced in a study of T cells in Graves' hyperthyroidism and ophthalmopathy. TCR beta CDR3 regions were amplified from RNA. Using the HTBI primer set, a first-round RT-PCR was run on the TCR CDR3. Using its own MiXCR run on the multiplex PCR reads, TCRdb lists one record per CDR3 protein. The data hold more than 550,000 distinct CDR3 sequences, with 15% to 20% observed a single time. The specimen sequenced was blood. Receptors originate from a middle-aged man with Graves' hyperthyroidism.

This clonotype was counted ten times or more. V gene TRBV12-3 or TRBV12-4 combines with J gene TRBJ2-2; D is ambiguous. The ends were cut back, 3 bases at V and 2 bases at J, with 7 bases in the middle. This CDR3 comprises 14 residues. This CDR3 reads CASSFILNTGELFF. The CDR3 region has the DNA TGTGCCAGCAGTTTTATCCTTAACACCGGGGAGCTGTTTTTT.

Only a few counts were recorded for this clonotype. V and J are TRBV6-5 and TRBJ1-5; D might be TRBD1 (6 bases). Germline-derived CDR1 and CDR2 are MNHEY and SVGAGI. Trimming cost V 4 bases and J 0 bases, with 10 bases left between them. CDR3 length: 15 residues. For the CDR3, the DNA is TGTGCCAGCAGTTCCACGGACAGTAGCAATCAGCCCCAGCATTTT. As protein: CASSSTDSSNQPQHF.

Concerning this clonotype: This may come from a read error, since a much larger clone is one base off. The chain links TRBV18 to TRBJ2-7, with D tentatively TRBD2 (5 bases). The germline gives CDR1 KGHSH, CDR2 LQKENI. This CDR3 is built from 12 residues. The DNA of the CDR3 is TGTTCCAGCTCACCAGAGGGAAACGAGCAGTACTTC. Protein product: CSSSPEGNEQYF.

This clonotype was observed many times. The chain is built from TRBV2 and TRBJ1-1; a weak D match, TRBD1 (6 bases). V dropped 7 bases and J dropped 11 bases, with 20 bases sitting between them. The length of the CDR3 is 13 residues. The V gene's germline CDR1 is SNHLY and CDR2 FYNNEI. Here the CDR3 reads CASNRQVGGYAFF. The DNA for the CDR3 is TGTGCCAGCAACCGACAGGTCGGGGGCTATGCTTTCTTT.

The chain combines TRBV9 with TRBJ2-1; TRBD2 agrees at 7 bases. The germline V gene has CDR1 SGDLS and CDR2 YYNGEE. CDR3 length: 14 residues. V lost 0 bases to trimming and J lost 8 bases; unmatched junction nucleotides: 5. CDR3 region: CASSVGGRGDEQFF. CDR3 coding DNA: TGTGCCAGCAGCGTAGGCGGGAGAGGGGATGAGCAGTTCTTC.

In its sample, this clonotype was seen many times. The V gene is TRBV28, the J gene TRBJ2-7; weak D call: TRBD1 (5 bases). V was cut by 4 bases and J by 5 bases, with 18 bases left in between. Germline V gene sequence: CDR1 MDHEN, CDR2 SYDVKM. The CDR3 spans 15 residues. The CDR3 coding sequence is TGTGCCAGCAGTTCCCCAGGGCAGGGTGGCCACGAGCAGTACTTC. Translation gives CASSSPGQGGHEQYF.

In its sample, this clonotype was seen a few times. The CDR3 nucleotides are TGTGCCAGCATCTTGGGGACTAGCCCCAATGAGCAGTTCTTC. Its protein is CASILGTSPNEQFF. The gene calls are TRBV28 and TRBJ2-1, with 9 bases matching TRBD2. The CDR3 loop spans 14 amino acids. Germline V gene data show CDR1 as MDHEN and CDR2 as SYDVKM. V lost 7 bases and J lost 6; bases outside the gene matches: 7.